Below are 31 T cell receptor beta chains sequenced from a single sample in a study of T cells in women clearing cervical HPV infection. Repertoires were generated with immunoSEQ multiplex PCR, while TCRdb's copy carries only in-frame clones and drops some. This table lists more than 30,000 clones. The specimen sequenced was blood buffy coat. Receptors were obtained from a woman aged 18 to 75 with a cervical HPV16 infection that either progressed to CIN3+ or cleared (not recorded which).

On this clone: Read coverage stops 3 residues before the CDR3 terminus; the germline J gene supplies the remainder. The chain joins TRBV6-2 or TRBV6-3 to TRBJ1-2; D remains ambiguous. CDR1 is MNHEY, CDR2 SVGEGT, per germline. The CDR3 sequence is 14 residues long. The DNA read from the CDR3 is TGTGCCAGCAGGCAAGGCGGGCAGCCCTACGAC. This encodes CASRQGGQPYD. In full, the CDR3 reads CASRQGGQPYDYTF.

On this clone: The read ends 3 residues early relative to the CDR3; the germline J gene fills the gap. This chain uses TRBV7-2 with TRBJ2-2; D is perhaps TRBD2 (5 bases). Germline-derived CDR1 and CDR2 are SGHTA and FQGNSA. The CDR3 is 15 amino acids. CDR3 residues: CASSLGAGMGEKLFF. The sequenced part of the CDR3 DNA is TGTGCCAGCAGCTTAGGCGCGGGTATGGGTGAAAAG.

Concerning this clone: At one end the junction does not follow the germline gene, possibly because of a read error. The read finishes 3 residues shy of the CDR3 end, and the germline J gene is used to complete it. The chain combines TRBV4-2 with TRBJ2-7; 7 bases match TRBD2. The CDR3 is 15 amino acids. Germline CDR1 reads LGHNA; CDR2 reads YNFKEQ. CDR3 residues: CASSQGRGSSYEQYF. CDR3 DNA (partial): TGCGCCAGCAGCCAAGGGCGGGGGTCCTCCTACGAG.

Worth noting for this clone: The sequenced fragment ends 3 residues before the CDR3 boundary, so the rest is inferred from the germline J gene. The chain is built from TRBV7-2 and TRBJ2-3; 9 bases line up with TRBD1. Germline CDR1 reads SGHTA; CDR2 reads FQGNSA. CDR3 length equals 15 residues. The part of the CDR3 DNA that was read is TGTGCCAGCAGCAAGAAGGGGACAGGGTCTCAGCCG. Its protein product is CASSKKGTGSQP. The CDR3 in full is CASSKKGTGSQPQYF.

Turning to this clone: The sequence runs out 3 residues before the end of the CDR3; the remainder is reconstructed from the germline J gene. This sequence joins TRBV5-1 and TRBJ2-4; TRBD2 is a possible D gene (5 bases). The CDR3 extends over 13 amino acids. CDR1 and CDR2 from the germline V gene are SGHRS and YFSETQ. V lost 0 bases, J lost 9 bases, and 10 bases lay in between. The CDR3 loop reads CASSLELEAIQYF. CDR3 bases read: TGCGCCAGCAGCTTGGAACTAGAGGCCATT.

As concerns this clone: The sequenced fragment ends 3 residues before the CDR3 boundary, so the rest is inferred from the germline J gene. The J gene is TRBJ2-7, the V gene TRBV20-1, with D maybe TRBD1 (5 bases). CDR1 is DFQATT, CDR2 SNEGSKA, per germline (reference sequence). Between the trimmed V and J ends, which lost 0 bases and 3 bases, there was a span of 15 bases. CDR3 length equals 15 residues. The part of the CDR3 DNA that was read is TGCAGTGCTAGAGATTTGACAGACGATTACTACGAG. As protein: CSARDLTDDYYE. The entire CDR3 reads CSARDLTDDYYEQYF.

The CDR3: CSARDERQGVNQPQHF. The part of the CDR3 DNA that was read is TGCAGTGCTAGAGATGAAAGGCAGGGGGTCAATCAGCCC. The chain joins TRBV20-1 to TRBJ1-5, with 7 nucleotides matching TRBD1. The missing CDR3 end, 3 residues past where the read stops, is filled in from the germline J gene. The CDR3 is 16 residues long. Germline lookup yields CDR1 DFQATT and CDR2 SNEGSKA (reference sequence). J was trimmed by 3 bases and V by 0 bases; bases with no gene match: 8.

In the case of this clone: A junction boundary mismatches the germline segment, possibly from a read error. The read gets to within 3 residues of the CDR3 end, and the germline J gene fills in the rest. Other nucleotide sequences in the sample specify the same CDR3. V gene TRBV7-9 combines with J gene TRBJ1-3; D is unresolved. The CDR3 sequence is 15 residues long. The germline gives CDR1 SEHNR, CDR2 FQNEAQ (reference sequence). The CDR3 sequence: CASSSPHSSGNTIYF. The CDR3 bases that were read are TGTGCCAGCAGCTCCCCCCACAGCTCTGGAAACACA.

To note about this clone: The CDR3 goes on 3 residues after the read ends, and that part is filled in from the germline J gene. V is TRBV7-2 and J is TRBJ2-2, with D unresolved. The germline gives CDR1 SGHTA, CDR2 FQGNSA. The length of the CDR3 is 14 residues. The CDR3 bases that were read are TGTGCCAGCAGCTTAATTCAGAACCCTGAAAAG. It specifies CASSLIQNPEK. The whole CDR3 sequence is CASSLIQNPEKLFF.

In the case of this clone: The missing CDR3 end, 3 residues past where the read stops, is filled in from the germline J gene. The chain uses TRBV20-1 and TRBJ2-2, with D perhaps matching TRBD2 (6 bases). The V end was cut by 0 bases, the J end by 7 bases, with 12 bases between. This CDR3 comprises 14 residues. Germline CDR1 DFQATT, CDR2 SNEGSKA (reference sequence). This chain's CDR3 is CSARDLGGIGELFF. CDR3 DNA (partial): TGCAGTGCTAGAGATCTTGGGGGGATCGGGGAG.

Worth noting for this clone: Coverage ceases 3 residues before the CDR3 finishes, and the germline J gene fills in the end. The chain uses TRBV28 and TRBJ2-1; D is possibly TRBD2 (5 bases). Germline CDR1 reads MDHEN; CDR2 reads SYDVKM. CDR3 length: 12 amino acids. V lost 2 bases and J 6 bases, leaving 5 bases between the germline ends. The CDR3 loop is CASSLAGNEQFF. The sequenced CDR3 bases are TGTGCCAGCAGTTTAGCGGGCAATGAG.

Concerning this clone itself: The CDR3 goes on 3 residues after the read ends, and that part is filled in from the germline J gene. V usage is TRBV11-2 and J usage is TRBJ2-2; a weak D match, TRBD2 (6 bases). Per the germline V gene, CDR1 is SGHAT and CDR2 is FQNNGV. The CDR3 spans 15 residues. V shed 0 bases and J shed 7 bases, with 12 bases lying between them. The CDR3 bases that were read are TGTGCCAGCAGCTTAGAACCGGGACTTAACGGGGAG. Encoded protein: CASSLEPGLNGE. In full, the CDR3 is CASSLEPGLNGELFF.

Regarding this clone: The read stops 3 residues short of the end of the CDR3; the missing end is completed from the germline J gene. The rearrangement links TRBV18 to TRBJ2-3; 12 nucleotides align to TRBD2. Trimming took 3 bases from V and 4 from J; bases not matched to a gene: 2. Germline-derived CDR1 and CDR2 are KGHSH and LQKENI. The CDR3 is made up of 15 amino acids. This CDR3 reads CASSPTSGGADTQYF. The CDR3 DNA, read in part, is TGTGCCAGCTCACCGACTAGCGGGGGAGCAGATACG.

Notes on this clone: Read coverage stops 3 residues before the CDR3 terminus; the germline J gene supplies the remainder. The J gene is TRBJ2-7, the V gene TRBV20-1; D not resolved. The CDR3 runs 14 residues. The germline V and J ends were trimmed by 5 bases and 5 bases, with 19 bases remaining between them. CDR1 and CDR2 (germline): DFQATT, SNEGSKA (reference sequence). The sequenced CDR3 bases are TGCAGTGCTTCTTATCTAGTTCTCCTTGACGAG. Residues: CSASYLVLLDE. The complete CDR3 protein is CSASYLVLLDEQYF.

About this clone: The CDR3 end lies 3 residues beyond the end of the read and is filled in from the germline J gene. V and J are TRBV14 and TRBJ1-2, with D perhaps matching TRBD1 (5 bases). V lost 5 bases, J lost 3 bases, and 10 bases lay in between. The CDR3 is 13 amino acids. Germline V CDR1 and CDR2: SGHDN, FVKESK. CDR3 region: CASSGRGDYGYTF. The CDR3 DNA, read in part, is TGTGCCAGCAGCGGGAGAGGGGACTATGGC. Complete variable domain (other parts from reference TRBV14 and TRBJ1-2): EAGVTQFPSHSVIEKGQTVTLRCDPISGHDNLYWYRRVMGKEIKFLLHFVKESKQDESGMPNNRFLAERTGGTYSTLKVQPAELEDSGVYFCASSGRGDYGYTFGSGTRLTVV.

Partial CDR3 DNA: TGCAGCGTTGAAGGGGGAGGGGTGAGCTCCTACAATGAG. Protein: CSVEGGGVSSYNE. The CDR3, in full, reads CSVEGGGVSSYNEQFF. The J gene is TRBJ2-1, the V gene TRBV29-1; 7 bases are a match to TRBD2. With the read ending 3 residues before the CDR3 end, the germline J gene is used to fill in that end. CDR1 is SQVTM, CDR2 ANQGSEA, per germline. The J segment lost 0 bases and the V segment lost 1 base, leaving 6 bases of the junction unmatched. This CDR3 is 16 amino acids long.

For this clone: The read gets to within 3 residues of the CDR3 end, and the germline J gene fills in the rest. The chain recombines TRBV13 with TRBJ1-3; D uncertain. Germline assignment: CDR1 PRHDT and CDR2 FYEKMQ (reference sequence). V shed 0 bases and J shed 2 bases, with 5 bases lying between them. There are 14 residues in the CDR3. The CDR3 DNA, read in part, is TGTGCCAGCAGCTTAGGGCAGGCTGGAAACACC. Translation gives CASSLGQAGNT. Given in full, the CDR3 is CASSLGQAGNTIYF.

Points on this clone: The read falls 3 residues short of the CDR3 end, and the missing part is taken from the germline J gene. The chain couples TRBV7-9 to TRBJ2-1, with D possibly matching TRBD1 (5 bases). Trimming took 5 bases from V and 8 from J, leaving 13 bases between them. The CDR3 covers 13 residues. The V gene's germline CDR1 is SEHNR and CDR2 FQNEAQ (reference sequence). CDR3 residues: CASSPAVGHEQFF. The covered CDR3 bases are TGTGCCAGCAGCCCGGCGGTGGGGCATGAG.

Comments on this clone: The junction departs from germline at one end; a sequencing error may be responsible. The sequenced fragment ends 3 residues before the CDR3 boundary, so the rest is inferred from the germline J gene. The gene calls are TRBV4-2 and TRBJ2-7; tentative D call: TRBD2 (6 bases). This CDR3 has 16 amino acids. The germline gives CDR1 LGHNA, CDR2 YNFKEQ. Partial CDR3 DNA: TGCGCCAGCAGCCAAGAATGGAGGGTCCCGTTCGGCGAG. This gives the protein CASSQEWRVPFGE. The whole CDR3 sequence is CASSQEWRVPFGEQYF.

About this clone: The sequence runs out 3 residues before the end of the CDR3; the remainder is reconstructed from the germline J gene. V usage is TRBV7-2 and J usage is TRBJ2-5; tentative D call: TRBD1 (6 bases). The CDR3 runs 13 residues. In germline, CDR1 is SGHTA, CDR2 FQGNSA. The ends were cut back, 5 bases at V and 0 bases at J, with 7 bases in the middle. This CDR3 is CASSRDNQETQYF. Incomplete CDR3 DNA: TGTGCCAGCAGCAGGGACAACCAAGAGACC.

Incomplete CDR3 DNA: TGTGCCAGCAGTTTTTCAGGGTCTGGGGGCAATCAGCCC. It translates to CASSFSGSGGNQP. The full CDR3 protein is CASSFSGSGGNQPQHF. This sequence joins TRBV28 and TRBJ1-5; tentatively, D is TRBD1 (5 bases). The read stops 3 residues short of the end of the CDR3; the missing end is completed from the germline J gene. Germline CDR1 reads MDHEN; CDR2 reads SYDVKM. The CDR3 runs to 16 residues. With 3 bases removed from V and 2 bases from J, the gap between germline ends came to 14 bases.

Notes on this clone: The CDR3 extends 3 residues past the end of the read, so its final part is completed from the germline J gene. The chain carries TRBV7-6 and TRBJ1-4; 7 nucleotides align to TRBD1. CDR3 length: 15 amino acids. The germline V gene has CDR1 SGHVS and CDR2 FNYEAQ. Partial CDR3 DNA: TGTGCCAGCAGCTTAGCATACAGGGGTGGTTCACCA. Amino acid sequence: CASSLAYRGGSP. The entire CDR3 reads CASSLAYRGGSPLFF.

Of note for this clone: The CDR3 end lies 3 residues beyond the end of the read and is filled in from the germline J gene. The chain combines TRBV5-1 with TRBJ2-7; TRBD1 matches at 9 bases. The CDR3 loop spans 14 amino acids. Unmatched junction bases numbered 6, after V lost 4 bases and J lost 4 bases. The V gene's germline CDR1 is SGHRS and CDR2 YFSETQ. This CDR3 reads CASSPGQGAYEQYF. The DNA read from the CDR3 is TGCGCCAGCAGCCCGGGACAGGGTGCGTACGAG.

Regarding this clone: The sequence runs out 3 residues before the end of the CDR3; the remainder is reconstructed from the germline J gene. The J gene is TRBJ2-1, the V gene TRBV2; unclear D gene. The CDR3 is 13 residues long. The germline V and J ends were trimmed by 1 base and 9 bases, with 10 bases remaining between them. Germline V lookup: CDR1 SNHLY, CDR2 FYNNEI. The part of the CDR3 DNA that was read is TGTGCCAGCAGTGAAGACCAGGTCGGTGAG. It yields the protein CASSEDQVGE. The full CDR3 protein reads CASSEDQVGEQFF.

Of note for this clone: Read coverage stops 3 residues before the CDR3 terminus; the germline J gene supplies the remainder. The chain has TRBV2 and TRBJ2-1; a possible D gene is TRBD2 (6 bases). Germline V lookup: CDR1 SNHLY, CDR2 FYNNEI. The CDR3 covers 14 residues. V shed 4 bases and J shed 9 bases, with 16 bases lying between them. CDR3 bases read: TGTGCCAGCAGTGGGCGGGGTAGAATTAGTGAG. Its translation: CASSGRGRISE. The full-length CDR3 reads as CASSGRGRISEQFF.

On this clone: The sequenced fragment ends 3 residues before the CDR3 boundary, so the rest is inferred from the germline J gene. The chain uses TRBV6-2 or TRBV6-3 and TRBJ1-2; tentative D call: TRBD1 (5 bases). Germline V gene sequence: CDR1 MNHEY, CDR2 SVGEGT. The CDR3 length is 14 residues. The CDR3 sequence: CASSPARDSRNYTF. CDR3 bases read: TGTGCCAGCAGTCCCGCCAGGGACTCCAGGAAC.

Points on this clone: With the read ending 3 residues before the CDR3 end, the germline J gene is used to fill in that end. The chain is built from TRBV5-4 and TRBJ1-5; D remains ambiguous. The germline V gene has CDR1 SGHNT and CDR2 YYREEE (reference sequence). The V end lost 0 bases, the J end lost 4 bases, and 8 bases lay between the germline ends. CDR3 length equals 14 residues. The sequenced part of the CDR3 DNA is TGTGCCAGCAGCTTGGACGGTTTTAATCAGCCC. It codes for CASSLDGFNQP. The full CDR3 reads CASSLDGFNQPQHF.

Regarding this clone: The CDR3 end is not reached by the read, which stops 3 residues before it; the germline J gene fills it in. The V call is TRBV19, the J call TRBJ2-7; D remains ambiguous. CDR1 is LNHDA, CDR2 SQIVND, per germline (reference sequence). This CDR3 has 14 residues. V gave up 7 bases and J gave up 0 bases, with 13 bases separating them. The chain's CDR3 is CASKEQFGSYEQYF. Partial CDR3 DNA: TGTGCCAGTAAGGAACAGTTCGGCTCCTACGAG.

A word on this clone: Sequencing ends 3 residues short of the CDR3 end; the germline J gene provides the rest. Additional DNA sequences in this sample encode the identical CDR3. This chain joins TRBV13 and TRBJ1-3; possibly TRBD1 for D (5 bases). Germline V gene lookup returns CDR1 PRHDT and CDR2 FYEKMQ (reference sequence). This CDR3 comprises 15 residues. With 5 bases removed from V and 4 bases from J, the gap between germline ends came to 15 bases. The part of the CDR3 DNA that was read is TGTGCCAGCAGCCGTGGCAGGGCAGCGGGAAACACC. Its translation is CASSRGRAAGNT. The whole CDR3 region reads CASSRGRAAGNTIYF.

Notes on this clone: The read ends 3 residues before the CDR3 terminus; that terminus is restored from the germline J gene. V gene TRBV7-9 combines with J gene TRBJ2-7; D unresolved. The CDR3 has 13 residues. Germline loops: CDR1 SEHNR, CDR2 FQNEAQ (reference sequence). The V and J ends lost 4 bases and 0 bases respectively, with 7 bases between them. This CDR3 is CASSSLPSYEQYF. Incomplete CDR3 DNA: TGTGCCAGCAGCTCCCTACCCTCCTACGAG.

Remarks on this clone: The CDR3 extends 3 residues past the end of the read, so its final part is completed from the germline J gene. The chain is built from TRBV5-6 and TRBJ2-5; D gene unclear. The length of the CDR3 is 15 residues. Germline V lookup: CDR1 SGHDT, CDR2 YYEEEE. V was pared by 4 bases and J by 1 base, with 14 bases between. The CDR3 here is CASSLVSPTQETQYF. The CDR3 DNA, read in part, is TGTGCCAGCAGCCTCGTGTCTCCTACCCAAGAGACC.